This T cell receptor (beta chain) was identified in a study of T cell repertoires in cytomegalovirus infection. Each CDR3 protein is one row after TCRdb ran MiXCR on the reads. This table has a few hundred thousand distinct CDR3 sequences, more than 30% appearing once. Details on this clonotype: Its antigen is as yet unknown.

General study results and limits: HLA-C-restricted TCR beta clonotypes specific for CMV led the ex vivo response. Accumulated public TCR beta family frequency recognized individuals carrying CMV together with the relevant HLA.

In germline, CDR1 is SGHNT, CDR2 YYREEE (reference sequence). This CDR3 contains 14 residues. V was clipped by 1 base and J by 2 bases, with 10 bases between them. This chain joins TRBV5-4 and TRBJ2-7; unclear D gene. Sequenced material: cultured PBMCs, taken from culture after CMV antigen stimulation. The TCR comes from a human donor in good health (CMV status not recorded). Some clones in this sample may be carry-over from other donors' samples. The CDR3 bases are TGTGCCAGCAGCTTGTTTTTTAGCCCCTACGAGCAGTACTTC. Encoded protein: CASSLFFSPYEQYF.